This TCR beta chain was sequenced for a study of blood T cells in healthy people across ages (dated by TCRdb to between 2014 and 2017). The study in broad terms: In model experiments, template switching captured about one uniquely barcoded TCR beta cDNA molecule for every two T cells. The study analyzed two additional independent replicas of 1 million unique cDNA reads from the same blood draw for two donors, one aged 18 to 30 and one aged 80 or older. Donors were grouped into four age groups: young (average roughly 16 years), middle-aged (39), aged (around 60) and long-lived (approximately 82). Using deep sequencing normalized with unique cDNA molecular identifiers, the study measured how TCR beta repertoire diversity changes with age. The paper's findings and limits, for the study overall: Because donor CMV infection status was unknown, age-related changes in expanded clonotypes were potentially confounded. Observed TCR beta diversity correlated strongly with the percentage of naive T cells measured by flow cytometry. Estimates of total diversity based on one million sequenced T cells were considered lower bounds and underestimates. Observed TCR beta diversity per million T cells fell roughly linearly with age, and a significant reduction was already apparent by age roughly 40. Conclusive comparison of naive and antigen-experienced compartments was prevented by the profiling of bulk unsorted PBMCs. Compared with the aged group, more naive CD4+ T cells, fewer expanded clones and increased TCR diversity were shown by the long-lived group, suggesting age selection.

Sequences DFQATT (CDR1) and SNEGSKA (CDR2) are obtained from the germline V gene (reference sequence). The CDR3 starts with the cysteine, ends with the phenylalanine, and has 14 residues. The kept DNA is CDR3 alone, 42 bases in frame from the first base. Trimmed from V: 4 bases; trimmed from J: 3 bases; junction bases lacking a gene match: 5. The roughly 38 donors, aged about 6 to 95 years, were systemically healthy Caucasian individuals from Russia. Roughly 10 milliliters of peripheral blood were collected from each donor into EDTA-treated Vacutainer tubes. Ficoll-Paque density-gradient centrifugation was used to isolate PBMCs, with at least 7 million per sample. Total RNA, at least 5 micrograms per sample, was extracted from PBMCs with Trizol reagent. Naive CD45RAhigh/CD27high T cell percentages were measured by flow cytometry on a PBMC aliquot from every donor. The library was made by 5' RACE. The instrument was an Illumina HiSeq 2500. A second PCR of 7 to 11 cycles was run with a J-beta primer mix and a sample-barcoded 5' primer. A unique molecular identifier was introduced onto each TCR beta cDNA molecule by a template-switch 5' adaptor carrying 12 random nucleotides. Each sample yielded at least 3 million CDR3-containing paired-end reads. The Mint cDNA synthesis kit, primed by a TRBC-specific oligonucleotide, was used to synthesize first-strand cDNA from all RNA. Following uracil-DNA glycosylase treatment, a first 18-cycle PCR with universal primers M1SS and BC2_uni_R was performed on all cDNA. As for how the authors treated the data: For normalization, 1 million high-quality reads were randomly selected from each sample, with every read carrying a distinct molecular identifier. Reads with shared molecular identifiers were discarded instead of being binned into consensus sequences. MiTCR, with a Q25 quality threshold and the strictest error-elimination algorithm, was used for CDR3 identification, clonotype clustering and error correction. A nonparametric unseen species model using Euler transformation provided a lower-bound estimate of total TCR beta diversity. TCRdb trimmed the raw reads at Q25, called clones with MiXCR and kept productive beta chains. Identical CDR3 protein sequences are pooled into one entry, listed with their most common genes and DNA. These V and J calls derive from TCRdb rather than the authors' analysis. This sample holds 780,000 or so distinct CDR3 sequences; around a quarter were observed only once. Approximately 3.7% of the sample is held by the ten biggest clonotypes.

As to this clonotype: There is no known antigen for this receptor. No base quality values were provided; no much bigger clone lies one nucleotide off.

A further study also used this sample, focusing on T cells of mothers and their children. As noted in the second study: The donors were nine systemically healthy Caucasian individuals, made up of three mothers and their six children. cDNA synthesis consumed the entire amount of extracted RNA, loaded at about 1.5 ug RNA in each 15 ul reaction. In the second PCR, the M1S primer added sample barcodes and 2-4 random nucleotides. More than 8 million TCR beta CDR3 reads were obtained from each mother, and approximately 3 million reads were obtained from each child. Thymic selection similarly shapes TCR recombination output in related and unrelated pairs, with minor effect from inherited differences. Related mother-child pairs always showed normalized repertoire overlap that was slightly higher than in unrelated mother-child pairs, though the difference was never significant. No persistent microchimeric T cell clones were detected, at a sensitivity of approximately 100 clones per million clonotypes. Deep NGS was used in the study to compare the TCR beta repertoires of mothers and children and to look for features that separate related mother-child pairs from unrelated individuals. The mean age was roughly 40 +/- 4 years for the mothers and approximately 11 +/- 4 years for the children. After adapter ligation with NEBNext reagents, the libraries were sequenced on Illumina HiSeq 2000 with 100+100 nt paired-end reads. To prevent cross-contamination, the mother and child libraries were prepared a month apart and were sequenced in separate runs. For each donor, between roughly 500,000 and 2,100,000 distinct TCR beta clonotypes were identified. Naive TCR beta clonotypes were estimated from low-frequency clonotypes matched to each donor's FACS-determined naive share, without sorting.

The sequence was collected from a boy aged 5-17 years in good health. This sequence uses TRBV20-1 and TRBJ1-4; 7 nucleotides in the junction match TRBD1. Sequences were obtained from blood. The CDR3 loop reads CSATTGAANEKLFF. The nucleotides are TGCAGTGCTACCACAGGGGCGGCTAATGAAAAACTGTTTTTT.